Presented here are 15 T cell receptor beta chains from one specimen sequenced in a study of blood T cell repertoires in COVID-19. Only in-frame clones appear in the TCRdb table, and some are missing; sequencing was by immunoSEQ multiplex PCR. The sample holds roughly 300,000 clones, about nine tenths seen once. Sequenced: peripheral blood. The receptor source for this set is a woman aged 30 to 39 with COVID-19, enrolled during active disease.

The chain uses TRBV3-1 (or the pseudogene TRBV3-2) and TRBJ2-3, with D tentatively TRBD1 (6 bases). The V gene's germline CDR1 is LGHDT and CDR2 YNNKEL (reference sequence). There are 16 residues in the CDR3. V dropped 4 bases and J dropped 2 bases, with 16 bases sitting between them. The CDR3 sequence: CASSLMDRPTTDTQYF. CDR3 DNA: TGTGCCAGCAGCCTGATGGACAGACCTACCACAGATACGCAGTATTTT.

The rearrangement joins TRBV10-3 to TRBJ2-3; D is ambiguous. The CDR3 length is 15 residues. Germline assignment: CDR1 ENHRY and CDR2 SYGVKD. The V gene lost 2 bases and the J gene lost 4 bases, with 13 bases spanning the gap. CDR3 protein: CAISENPLVSDTQYF. The CDR3 region has the DNA TGTGCCATCAGTGAGAACCCCTTAGTATCAGATACGCAGTATTTT.

V usage is TRBV7-9 and J usage is TRBJ1-1; 7 bases fit TRBD1. Germline CDR1 and CDR2: SEHNR and FQNEAQ (reference sequence). This CDR3 spans 14 amino acids. The junction had 10 bases not matched to a gene; V was cut back by 5 bases and J by 7 bases. This CDR3 reads CASSAVGGADEAFF. The CDR3 nucleotides are TGTGCCAGCAGCGCGGTAGGGGGCGCGGATGAAGCTTTCTTT.

The rearrangement joins TRBV7-9 to TRBJ1-1, with 10 bases fitting TRBD1. Germline lookup yields CDR1 SEHNR and CDR2 FQNEAQ (reference sequence). The trim removed 4 bases at V and 11 bases at J, leaving 7 bases unmatched. The CDR3 extends over 13 amino acids. As DNA, the CDR3 is TGTGCCAGCAGCTCTCGACAGGGGGCTTCTGCTTTCTTT. This sequence encodes CASSSRQGASAFF.

V is TRBV6-5 and J is TRBJ1-1; a possible D gene is TRBD1 (5 bases). V gave up 7 bases and J gave up 5 bases, with 17 bases separating them. Germline V gene lookup returns CDR1 MNHEY and CDR2 SVGAGI. CDR3 length: 14 residues. Written as DNA, the CDR3 is TGTGCCAGCAACCAACAGGCAGCCGGGACTGAAGCTTTCTTT. Translating gives CASNQQAAGTEAFF.

The chain is built from TRBV5-8 and TRBJ2-7; 7 positions agree with TRBD1. V dropped 0 bases and J dropped 2; count of bases not matched to a gene: 8. The germline gives CDR1 SGHTS, CDR2 YDEGEE. This CDR3 region has 16 residues. The CDR3 bases are TGTGCCAGCAGCTTGGTTCTCCGGGACAGTACCTACGAGCAGTACGTC. Its protein product is CASSLVLRDSTYEQYV.

The V gene is TRBV5-5, the J gene TRBJ1-1, with 8 bases aligning to TRBD1. The germline V gene has CDR1 SGHKS and CDR2 YYEKEE (reference sequence). The CDR3 spans 19 residues. After removal of 1 base from V and 0 bases from J, the junction contained 14 bases not matched to a gene. The CDR3 bases are TGTGCCAGCAGCTTGCGAGCTCCAGGGGGCGCGGGATTGAACACTGAAGCTTTCTTT. Translation: CASSLRAPGGAGLNTEAFF.

The chain has TRBV27 and TRBJ2-1; D not resolved. The germline V gene has CDR1 MNHEY and CDR2 SMNVEV (reference sequence). Trimming stripped 6 bases from V and 9 bases from J, with 15 bases between. This CDR3 is 13 amino acids long. The CDR3 DNA reads as TGTGCCAGCAGCTTTCTATTCGAGAGTGAGCAGTTCTTC. Its protein product is CASSFLFESEQFF.

The chain links TRBV11-2 to TRBJ1-3, with D possibly matching TRBD1 (5 bases). CDR1 and CDR2 (germline): SGHAT, FQNNGV. The germline V and J ends were trimmed by 5 bases and 0 bases, with 14 bases remaining between them. The CDR3 totals 16 residues. The CDR3 reads CASSPTRGLSGNTIYF. CDR3 sequence (DNA): TGTGCCAGCAGCCCCACAAGGGGCCTCTCTGGAAACACCATATATTTT.

V usage is TRBV6-1 and J usage is TRBJ2-7; TRBD1 agrees at 11 bases. The CDR3 has 18 residues. Germline V gives CDR1 MNHNS, CDR2 SASEGT. Trimming cost V 2 bases and J 4 bases; bases outside gene matches: 13. The CDR3 bases are TGTGCCAGCAGTGAATGGCAAATTCGGGACAGGGGGATGTACGAGCAGTACTTC. Its protein product is CASSEWQIRDRGMYEQYF.

This clone was seen only once. The chain recombines TRBV5-1 with TRBJ1-1; 9 bases are a match to TRBD1. V was clipped by 6 bases and J by 0 bases; unmatched bases: 9. Germline loops: CDR1 SGHRS, CDR2 YFSETQ. CDR3 length equals 16 residues. The DNA for the CDR3 is TGCGCCAGCAAGGCGACAGGGGGAACCTTGAACACTGAAGCTTTCTTT. It specifies CASKATGGTLNTEAFF.

The J gene is TRBJ2-1, the V gene TRBV7-3; TRBD2 aligns across 8 bases. The junction had 5 bases not matched to a gene; V was cut back by 4 bases and J by 3 bases. CDR3 length: 15 amino acids. CDR1 and CDR2 from the germline V gene are SGHTA and FQGTGA. Written as DNA, the CDR3 is TGTGCCAGCAGCTCAACGGCGGGGGGCTACAATGAGCAGTTCTTC. Translating it yields CASSSTAGGYNEQFF.

This chain links TRBV9 with TRBJ2-1; TRBD2 aligns across 11 bases. This CDR3 contains 16 residues. Germline V gives CDR1 SGDLS, CDR2 YYNGEE. Trimming cost V 4 bases and J 6 bases; bases outside gene matches: 9. The CDR3: CASSPRGLAGGNEQFF. The CDR3 nucleotides are TGTGCCAGCAGCCCCCGGGGGCTAGCGGGGGGCAATGAGCAGTTCTTC.

The table lists this clone with a count of one. V gene TRBV2 combines with J gene TRBJ1-2; D is uncertain. Germline V gene data show CDR1 as SNHLY and CDR2 as FYNNEI. The CDR3 totals 13 residues. Trimming stripped 2 bases from V and 0 bases from J, with 4 bases between. In DNA form, the CDR3 reads TGTGCCAGCAGTGAACGCGCTAACTATGGCTACACCTTC. This sequence encodes CASSERANYGYTF.

This clone appeared a single time. The chain combines TRBV3-1 (or the pseudogene TRBV3-2) with TRBJ2-3, with TRBD2 identical over 9 bases. Looked up from germline, CDR1 is LGHDT and CDR2 is YNNKEL (reference sequence). This CDR3 has 14 residues. The V and J ends lost 4 bases and 3 bases, in that order; junction bases with no gene match: 2. CDR3 DNA sequence: TGTGCCAGCAGCCCTAGCGGGGCGACAGATACGCAGTATTTT. Protein product: CASSPSGATDTQYF.